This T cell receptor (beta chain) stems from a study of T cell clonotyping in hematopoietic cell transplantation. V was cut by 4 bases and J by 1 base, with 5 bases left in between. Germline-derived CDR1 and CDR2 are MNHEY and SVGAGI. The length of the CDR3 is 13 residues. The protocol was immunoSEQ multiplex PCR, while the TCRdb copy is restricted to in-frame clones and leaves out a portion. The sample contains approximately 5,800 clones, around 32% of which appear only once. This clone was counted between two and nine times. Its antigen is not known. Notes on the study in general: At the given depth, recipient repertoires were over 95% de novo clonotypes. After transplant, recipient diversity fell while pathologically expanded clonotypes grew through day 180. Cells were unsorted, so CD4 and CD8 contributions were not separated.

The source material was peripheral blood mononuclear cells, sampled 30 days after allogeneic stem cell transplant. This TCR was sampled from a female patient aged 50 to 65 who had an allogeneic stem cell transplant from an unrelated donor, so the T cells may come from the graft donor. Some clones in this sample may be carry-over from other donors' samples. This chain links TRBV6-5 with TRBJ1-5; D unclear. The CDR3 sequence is CASSLESNQPQHF. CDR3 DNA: TGTGCCAGCAGTTTGGAAAGCAATCAGCCCCAGCATTTT.